This is a list of T cell receptor beta chains from one sample in a study of cytomegalovirus exposure and HLA in healthy donors. Some clones are missing from TCRdb's copy, which holds only in-frame ones; the method was immunoSEQ multiplex PCR. The sample consists of 180,000 or so clones, roughly 89% of them appearing once. The material sequenced was PBMCs. The receptors were gathered from a young woman in good health and CMV-seronegative. The conserved cysteine and the conserved F or W are not part of the CDR3 here. The D gene is left open where the match is weak.

>TRBJ2-6|TRBV18|NA
ASSPLTGWSTGANVLT
>TRBJ1-1|TRBV18|NA
ASSAGGNTEAF
>TRBJ1-6|TRBV7-9|NA
ASSRTVENSPLH
>TRBJ2-5|TRBV7-2|NA
ASSLDEGLRETQY
>TRBJ2-1|TRBV14|NA
ASSHEGGYFNEQF
>TRBJ1-5|TRBV23-1|NA
ASSQRGAGFDQPQH
>TRBJ1-5|TRBV6-6|NA
ASSPTGRGNQPQH
>TRBJ2-5|TRBV7-9|TRBD1
ASSNGTALKQETQY
>TRBJ1-1|TRBV6-5|NA
ASSYQGLTEAF
>TRBJ2-1|TRBV10-2|TRBD1
ASSDRDRSSYNEQF
>TRBJ2-4|TRBV13|TRBD2
ASSFLAGGGDAKNIQY
>TRBJ1-1|TRBV7-2|NA
ASSLGVAGGTEAF
>TRBJ1-3|TRBV15|NA
ATSRYRASGNTIY
>TRBJ2-7|TRBV4-2|NA
ASSQAGDEQY
>TRBJ2-7|TRBV5-1|NA
ASSLTPGYEQY
>TRBJ2-3|TRBV18|NA
ASSQTSTDTQY
>TRBJ1-2|TRBV19|NA
ASSTFTVDHGYT
>TRBJ2-6|TRBV15|TRBD1
ATSRGQGYSGANVLT
>TRBJ1-2|TRBV30|TRBD1
AYNRGTGAFYGYT
>TRBJ1-5|TRBV7-9|NA
APVGQGPPLHSNQPQH
>TRBJ1-2|TRBV6-5|TRBD1
ASSSRDRGWNYGYT
>TRBJ1-1|TRBV5-4|TRBD1
ASSPGQLVEAF